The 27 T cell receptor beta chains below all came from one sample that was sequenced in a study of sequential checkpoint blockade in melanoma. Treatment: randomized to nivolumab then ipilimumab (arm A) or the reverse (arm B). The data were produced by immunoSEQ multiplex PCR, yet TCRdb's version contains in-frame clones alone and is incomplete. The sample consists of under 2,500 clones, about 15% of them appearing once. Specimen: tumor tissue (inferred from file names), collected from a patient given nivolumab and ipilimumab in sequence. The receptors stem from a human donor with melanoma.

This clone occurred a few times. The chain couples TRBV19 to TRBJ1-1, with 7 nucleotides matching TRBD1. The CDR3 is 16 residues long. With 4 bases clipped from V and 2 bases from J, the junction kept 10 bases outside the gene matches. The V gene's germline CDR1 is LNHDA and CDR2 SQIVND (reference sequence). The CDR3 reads CASSTRGTVGNTEAFF. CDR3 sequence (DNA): TGTGCCAGTAGTACCCGCGGGACAGTAGGCAACACTGAAGCTTTCTTT.

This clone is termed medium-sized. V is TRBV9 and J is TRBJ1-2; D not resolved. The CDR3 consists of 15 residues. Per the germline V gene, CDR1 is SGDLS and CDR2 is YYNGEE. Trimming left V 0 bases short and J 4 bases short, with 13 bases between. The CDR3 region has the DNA TGTGCCAGCAGCGTAGAGTCAGCCTGGGGCTATGGCTACACCTTC. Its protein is CASSVESAWGYGYTF.

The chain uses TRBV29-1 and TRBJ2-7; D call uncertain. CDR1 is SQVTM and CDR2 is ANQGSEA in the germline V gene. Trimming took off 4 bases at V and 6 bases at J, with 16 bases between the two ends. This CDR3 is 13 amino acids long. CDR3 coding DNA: TGCAGCGTTGGTGGGGTTGGGCCCACCGAGCAGTACTTC. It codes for CSVGGVGPTEQYF.

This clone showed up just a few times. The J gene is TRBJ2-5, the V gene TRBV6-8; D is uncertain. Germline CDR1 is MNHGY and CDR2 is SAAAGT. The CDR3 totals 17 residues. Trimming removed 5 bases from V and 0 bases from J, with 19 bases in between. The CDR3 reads CASSDQRKDGYQETQYF. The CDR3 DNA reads TGTGCCAGCAGTGATCAAAGGAAGGACGGGTACCAAGAGACCCAGTACTTC.

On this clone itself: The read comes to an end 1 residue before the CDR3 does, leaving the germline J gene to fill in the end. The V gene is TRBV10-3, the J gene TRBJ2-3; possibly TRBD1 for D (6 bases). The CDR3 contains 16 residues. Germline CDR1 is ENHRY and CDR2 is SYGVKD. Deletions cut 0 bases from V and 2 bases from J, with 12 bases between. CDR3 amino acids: CAISESGQGTTDTQYF. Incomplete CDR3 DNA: TGTGCCATCAGTGAGTCAGGGCAGGGGACCACAGATACGCAGTAT.

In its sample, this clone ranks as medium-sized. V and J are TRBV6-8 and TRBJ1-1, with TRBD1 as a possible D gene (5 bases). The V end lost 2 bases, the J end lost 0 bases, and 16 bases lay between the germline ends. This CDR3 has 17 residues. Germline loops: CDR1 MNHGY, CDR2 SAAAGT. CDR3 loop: CASSYPLSEGLNTEAFF. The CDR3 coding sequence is TGTGCCAGCAGTTACCCTCTTTCGGAGGGGTTGAACACTGAAGCTTTCTTT.

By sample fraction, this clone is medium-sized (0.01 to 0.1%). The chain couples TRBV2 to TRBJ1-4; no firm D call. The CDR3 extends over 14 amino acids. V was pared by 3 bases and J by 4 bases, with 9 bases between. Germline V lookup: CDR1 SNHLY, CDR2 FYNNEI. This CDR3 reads CASSDGRHNEKLFF. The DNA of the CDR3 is TGTGCCAGCAGTGATGGCAGGCATAATGAAAAACTGTTTTTT.

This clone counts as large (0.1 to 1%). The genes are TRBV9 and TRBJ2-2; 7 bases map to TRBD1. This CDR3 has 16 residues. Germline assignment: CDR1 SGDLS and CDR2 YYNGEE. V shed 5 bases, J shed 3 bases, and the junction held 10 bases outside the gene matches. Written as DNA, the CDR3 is TGTGCCAGCAGTCCTAATATAGACAGGGACACCGGGGAGCTGTTTTTT. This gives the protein CASSPNIDRDTGELFF.

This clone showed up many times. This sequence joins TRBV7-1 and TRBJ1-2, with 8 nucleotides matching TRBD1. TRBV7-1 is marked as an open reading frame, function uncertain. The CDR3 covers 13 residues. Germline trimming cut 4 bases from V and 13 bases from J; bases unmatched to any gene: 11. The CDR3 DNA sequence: TGTGCCAGCAGCTTAACGCGGGGACAGGTGGCCACCTTC. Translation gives CASSLTRGQVATF.

CDR3 sequence reads: CASSFDRFDPEQYF. CDR3 in DNA: TGTGCCAGCAGCTTCGACAGATTTGACCCCGAGCAGTACTTC. The genes are TRBV11-3 and TRBJ2-7, with D perhaps matching TRBD1 (5 bases). The CDR3 loop spans 14 amino acids. Germline loops: CDR1 SGHNT, CDR2 YENEEA. V gave up 3 bases and J gave up 6 bases, with 15 bases separating them.

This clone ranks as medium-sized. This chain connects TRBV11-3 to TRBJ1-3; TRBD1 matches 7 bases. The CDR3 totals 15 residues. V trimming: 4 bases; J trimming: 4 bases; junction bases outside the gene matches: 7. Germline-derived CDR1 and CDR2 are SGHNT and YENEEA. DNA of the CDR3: TGTGCCAGCAGCTCCTTGACAGGGCCCGGAAACACCATATATTTT. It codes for CASSSLTGPGNTIYF.

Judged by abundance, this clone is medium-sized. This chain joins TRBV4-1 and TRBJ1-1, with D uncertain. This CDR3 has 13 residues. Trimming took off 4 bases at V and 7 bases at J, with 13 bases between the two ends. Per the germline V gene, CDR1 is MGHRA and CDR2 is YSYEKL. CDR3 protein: CASSRSPVSEAFF. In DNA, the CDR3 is TGCGCCAGCAGCCGTTCCCCGGTAAGTGAAGCTTTCTTT.

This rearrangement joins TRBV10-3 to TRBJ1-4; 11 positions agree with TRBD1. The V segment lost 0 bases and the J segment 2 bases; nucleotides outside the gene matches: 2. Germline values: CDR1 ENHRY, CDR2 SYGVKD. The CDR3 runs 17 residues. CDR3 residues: CAISESGQGATNEKLFF. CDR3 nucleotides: TGTGCCATCAGTGAGTCCGGACAGGGGGCGACTAATGAAAAACTGTTTTTT.

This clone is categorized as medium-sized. The CDR3 DNA sequence: TGTGCCAGCAGCCCCTCCACCGTGGGAGCCCGTAATTCACCCCTCCACTTT. Translating it yields CASSPSTVGARNSPLHF. The chain recombines TRBV11-3 with TRBJ1-6; D is uncertain. Trimming cost V 5 bases and J 6 bases, with 20 bases left between them. Germline V lookup: CDR1 SGHNT, CDR2 YENEEA. The CDR3 covers 17 residues. The full variable domain, its missing parts supplied by reference TRBV11-3 and TRBJ1-6, is EAGVVQSPRYKIIEKKQPVAFWCNPISGHNTLYWYLQNLGQGPELLIRYENEEAVDDSQLPKDRFSAERLKGVDSTLKIQPAELGDSAVYLCASSPSTVGARNSPLHFGNGTRLTVT.

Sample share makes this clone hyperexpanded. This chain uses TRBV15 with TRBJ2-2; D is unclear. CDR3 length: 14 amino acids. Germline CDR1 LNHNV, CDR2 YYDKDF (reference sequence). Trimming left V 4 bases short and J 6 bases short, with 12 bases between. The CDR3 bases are TGTGCCACCAGCACAGCCCGAATGCCCGGGGAGCTGTTTTTT. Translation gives CATSTARMPGELFF.

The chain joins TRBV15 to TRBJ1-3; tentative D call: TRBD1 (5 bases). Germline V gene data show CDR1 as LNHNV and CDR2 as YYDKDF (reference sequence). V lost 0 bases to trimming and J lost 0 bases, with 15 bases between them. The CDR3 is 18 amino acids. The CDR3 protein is CATSRDRAGTSSGNTIYF. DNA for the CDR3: TGTGCCACCAGCAGAGATCGGGCAGGGACTAGCTCTGGAAACACCATATATTTT.

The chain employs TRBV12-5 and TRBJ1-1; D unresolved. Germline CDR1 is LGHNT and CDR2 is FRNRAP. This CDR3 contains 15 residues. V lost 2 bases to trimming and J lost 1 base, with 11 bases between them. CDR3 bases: TGTGCTAGTGGTTTGAGTGGATTTCCGAACACTGAAGCTTTCTTT. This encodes CASGLSGFPNTEAFF.

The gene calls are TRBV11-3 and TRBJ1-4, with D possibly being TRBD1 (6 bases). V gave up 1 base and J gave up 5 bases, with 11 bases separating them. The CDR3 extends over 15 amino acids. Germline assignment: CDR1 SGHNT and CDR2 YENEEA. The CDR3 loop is CASSLGGGGNEKLFF. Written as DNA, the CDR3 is TGTGCCAGCAGCTTAGGAGGGGGGGGAAATGAAAAACTGTTTTTT.

Here the CDR3 reads CASSLAMDGNTEAFF. The DNA for the CDR3 is TGCGCCAGCAGCTTGGCCATGGACGGAAACACTGAAGCTTTCTTT. The V and J genes are TRBV5-1 and TRBJ1-1; D is ambiguous. This CDR3 is built from 15 residues. The germline CDR1 and CDR2 sequences are SGHRS and YFSETQ. V dropped 0 bases and J dropped 2 bases, with 11 bases sitting between them.

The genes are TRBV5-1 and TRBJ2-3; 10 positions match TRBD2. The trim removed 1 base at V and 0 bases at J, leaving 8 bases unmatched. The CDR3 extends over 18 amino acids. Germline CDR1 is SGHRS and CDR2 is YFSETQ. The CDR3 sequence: CASSLYLAGATSTDTQYF. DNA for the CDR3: TGCGCCAGCAGCTTGTACCTAGCGGGGGCCACTAGCACAGATACGCAGTATTTT.

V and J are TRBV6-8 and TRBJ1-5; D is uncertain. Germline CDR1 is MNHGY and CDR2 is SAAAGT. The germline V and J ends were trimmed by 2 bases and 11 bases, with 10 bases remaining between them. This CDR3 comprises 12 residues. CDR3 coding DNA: TGTGCCAGCAGTTACCCCATTGAAGCCCAGCATTTT. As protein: CASSYPIEAQHF.

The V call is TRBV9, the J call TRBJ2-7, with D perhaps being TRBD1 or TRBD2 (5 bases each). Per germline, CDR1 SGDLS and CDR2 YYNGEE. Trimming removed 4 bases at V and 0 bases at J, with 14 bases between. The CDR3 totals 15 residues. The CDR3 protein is CASSRDARVSYEQYF. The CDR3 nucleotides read TGTGCCAGCAGCCGGGACGCCCGCGTCTCCTACGAGCAGTACTTC.

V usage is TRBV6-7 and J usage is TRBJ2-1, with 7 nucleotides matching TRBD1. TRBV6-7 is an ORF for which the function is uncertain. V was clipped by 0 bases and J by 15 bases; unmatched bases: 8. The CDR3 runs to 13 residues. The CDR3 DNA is TGTGCCAGCAGTTACTCTACAGGGGATCTGCTGTTCTTC. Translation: CASSYSTGDLLFF.

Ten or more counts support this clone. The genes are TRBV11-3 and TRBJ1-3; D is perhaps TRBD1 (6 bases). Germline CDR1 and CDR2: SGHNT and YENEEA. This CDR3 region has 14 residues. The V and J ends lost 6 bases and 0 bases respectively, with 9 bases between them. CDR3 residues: CASRPQGSGNTIYF. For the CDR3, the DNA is TGTGCCAGCAGGCCACAGGGCTCTGGAAACACCATATATTTT.

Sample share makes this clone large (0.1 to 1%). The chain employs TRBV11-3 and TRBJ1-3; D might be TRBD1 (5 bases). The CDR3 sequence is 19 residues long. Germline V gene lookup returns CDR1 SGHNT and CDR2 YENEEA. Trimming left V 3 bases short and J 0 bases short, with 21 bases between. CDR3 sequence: CASSFWGRTRPLSGNTIYF. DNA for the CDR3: TGTGCCAGCAGCTTTTGGGGCCGGACACGACCTCTCTCTGGAAACACCATATATTTT.

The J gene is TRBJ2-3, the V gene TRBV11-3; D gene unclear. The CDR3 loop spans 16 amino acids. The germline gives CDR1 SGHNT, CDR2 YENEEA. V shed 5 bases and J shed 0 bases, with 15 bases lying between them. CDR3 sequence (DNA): TGTGCCAGCAGCAGGAAGGACGGGCCTAGCACAGATACGCAGTATTTT. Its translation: CASSRKDGPSTDTQYF.

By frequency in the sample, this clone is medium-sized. This CDR3 reads CASSGYKDGYTF. Written as DNA, the CDR3 is TGTGCCAGCAGTGGCTACAAGGATGGCTACACCTTC. V gene TRBV6-8 combines with J gene TRBJ1-2, with D unclear. Germline loops: CDR1 MNHGY, CDR2 SAAAGT. V was trimmed by 5 bases and J by 6 bases, leaving 10 bases between them. The CDR3 extends over 12 amino acids.